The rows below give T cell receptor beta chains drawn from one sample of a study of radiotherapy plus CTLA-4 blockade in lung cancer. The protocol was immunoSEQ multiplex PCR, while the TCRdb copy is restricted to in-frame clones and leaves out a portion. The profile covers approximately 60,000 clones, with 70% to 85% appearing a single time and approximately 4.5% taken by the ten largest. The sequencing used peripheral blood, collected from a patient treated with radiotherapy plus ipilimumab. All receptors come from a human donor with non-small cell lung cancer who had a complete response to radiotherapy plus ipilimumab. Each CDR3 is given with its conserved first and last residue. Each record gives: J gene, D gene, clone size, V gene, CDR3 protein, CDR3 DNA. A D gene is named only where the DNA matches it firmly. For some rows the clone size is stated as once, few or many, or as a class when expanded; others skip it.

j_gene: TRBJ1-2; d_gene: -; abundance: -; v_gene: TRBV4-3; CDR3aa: CASSQDRGHLNYGYTF; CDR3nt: TGCGCCAGCAGCCAAGATCGCGGACACCTTAACTATGGCTACACCTTC
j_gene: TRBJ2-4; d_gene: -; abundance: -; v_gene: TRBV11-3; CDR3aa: CASSFRTAKNIQYF; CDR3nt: TGTGCCAGCAGCTTTCGGACAGCCAAAAACATTCAGTACTTC
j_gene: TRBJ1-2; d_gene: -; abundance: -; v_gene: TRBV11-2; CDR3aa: CASSLQAFYGYTF; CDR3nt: TGTGCCAGCAGCTTACAGGCCTTCTATGGCTACACCTTC
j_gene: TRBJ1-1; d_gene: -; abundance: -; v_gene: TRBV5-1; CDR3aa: CASSLGGPNTEAFF; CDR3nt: TGCGCCAGCAGCCTGGGAGGCCCGAACACTGAAGCTTTCTTT
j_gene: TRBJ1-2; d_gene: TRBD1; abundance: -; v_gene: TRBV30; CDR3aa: CAWSETGGGYGYTF; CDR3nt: TGTGCCTGGAGTGAAACAGGGGGGGGCTATGGCTACACCTTC
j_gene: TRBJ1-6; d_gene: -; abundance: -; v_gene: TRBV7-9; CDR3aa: CASSLTPGTLNSPLHF; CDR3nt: TGTGCCAGCAGCTTAACCCCGGGGACCCTTAATTCACCCCTCCACTTT
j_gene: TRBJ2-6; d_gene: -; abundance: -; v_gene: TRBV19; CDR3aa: CASTNIGTSFSGANVLTF; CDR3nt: TGTGCCAGTACCAACATTGGGACATCCTTCTCTGGGGCCAACGTCCTGACTTTC
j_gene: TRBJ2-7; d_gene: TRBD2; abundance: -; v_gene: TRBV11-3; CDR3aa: CASSSGLTEQYF; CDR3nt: TGTGCCAGCAGCTCGGGACTAACCGAGCAGTACTTC
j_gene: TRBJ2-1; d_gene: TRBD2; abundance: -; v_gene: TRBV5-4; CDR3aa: CASSFGTSGYNEQFF; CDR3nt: TGTGCCAGCAGCTTTGGGACTAGCGGATACAATGAGCAGTTCTTC
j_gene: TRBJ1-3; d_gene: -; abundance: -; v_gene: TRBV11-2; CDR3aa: CASSPTSGNTIYF; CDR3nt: TGTGCCAGCAGCCCTACATCTGGAAACACCATATATTTT
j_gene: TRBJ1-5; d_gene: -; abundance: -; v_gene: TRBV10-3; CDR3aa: CAISESRGGGQPQHF; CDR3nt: TGTGCCATCAGTGAGTCGAGGGGGGGCGGTCAGCCCCAGCATTTT
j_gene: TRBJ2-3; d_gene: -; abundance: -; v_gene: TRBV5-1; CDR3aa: CASSLVGSEDTQYF; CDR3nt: TGCGCCAGCAGCTTGGTTGGGTCAGAAGATACGCAGTATTTT
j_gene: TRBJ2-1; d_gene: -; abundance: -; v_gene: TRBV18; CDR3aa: CASSPGFGAEQFF; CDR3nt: TGTGCCAGCTCACCAGGATTCGGGGCTGAGCAGTTCTTC
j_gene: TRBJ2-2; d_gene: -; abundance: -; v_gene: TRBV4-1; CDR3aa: CASSQAGFSNTGELFF; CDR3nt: TGCGCCAGCAGCCAAGCGGGGTTTTCGAACACCGGGGAGCTGTTTTTT
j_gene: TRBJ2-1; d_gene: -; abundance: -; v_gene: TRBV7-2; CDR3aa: CASSRYYEQFF; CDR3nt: TGTGCCAGCAGCCGATACTATGAGCAGTTCTTC
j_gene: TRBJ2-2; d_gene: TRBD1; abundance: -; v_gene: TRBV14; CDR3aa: CASSRFRDRATGELFF; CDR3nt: TGTGCCAGCAGCCGTTTCCGGGACAGGGCCACCGGGGAGCTGTTTTTT
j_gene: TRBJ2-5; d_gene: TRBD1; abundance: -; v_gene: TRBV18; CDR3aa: CASSPLGQVETQYF; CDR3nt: TGTGCCAGCTCACCACTGGGACAGGTAGAGACCCAGTACTTC
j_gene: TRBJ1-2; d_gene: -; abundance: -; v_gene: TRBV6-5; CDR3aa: CASRAGGTSNYGYTF; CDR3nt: TGTGCCAGCAGAGCAGGCGGGACCTCAAACTATGGCTACACCTTC
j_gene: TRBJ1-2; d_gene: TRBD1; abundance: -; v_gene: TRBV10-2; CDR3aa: CASRATGGPGYGYTF; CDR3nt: TGCGCCAGCAGAGCTACAGGGGGTCCCGGGTATGGCTACACCTTC
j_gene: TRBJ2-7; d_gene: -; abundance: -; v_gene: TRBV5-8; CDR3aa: CASSGGGHYEQYF; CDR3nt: TGTGCCAGCAGCGGTGGGGGACACTACGAGCAGTACTTC
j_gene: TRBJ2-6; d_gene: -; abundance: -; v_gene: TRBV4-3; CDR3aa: CASSQEAAAGANVLTF; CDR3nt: TGCGCCAGCAGCCAAGAGGCGGCGGCTGGGGCCAACGTCCTGACTTTC
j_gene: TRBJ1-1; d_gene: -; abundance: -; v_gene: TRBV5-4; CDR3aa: CASSPWGGNTEAFF; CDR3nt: TGTGCCAGCAGCCCCTGGGGAGGCAACACTGAAGCTTTCTTT
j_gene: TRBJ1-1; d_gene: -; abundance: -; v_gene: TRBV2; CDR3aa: CASRGGVNTEAFF; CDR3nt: TGTGCCAGCAGAGGGGGAGTGAACACTGAAGCTTTCTTT
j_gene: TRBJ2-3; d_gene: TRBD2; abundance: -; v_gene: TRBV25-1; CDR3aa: CASSYASRGLAGGTQYF; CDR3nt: TGTGCCAGCAGTTATGCCTCAAGGGGACTAGCAGGGGGTACGCAGTATTTT
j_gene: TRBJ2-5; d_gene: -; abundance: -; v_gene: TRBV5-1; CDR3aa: CASSLGGDRSAETQYF; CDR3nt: TGCGCCAGCAGCTTGGGGGGAGACAGGTCTGCGGAGACCCAGTACTTC
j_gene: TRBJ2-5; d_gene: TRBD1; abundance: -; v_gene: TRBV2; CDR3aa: CASSHDREQETQYF; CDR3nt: TGTGCCAGCAGTCACGACAGGGAGCAAGAGACCCAGTACTTC
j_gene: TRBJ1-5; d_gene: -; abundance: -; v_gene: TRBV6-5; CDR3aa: CASSPQQDQPQHF; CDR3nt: TGTGCCAGCAGTCCCCAGCAAGATCAGCCCCAGCATTTT
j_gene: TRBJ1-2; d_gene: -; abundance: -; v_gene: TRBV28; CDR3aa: CASRGGGVEGYTF; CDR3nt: TGTGCCAGCAGGGGTGGGGGTGTGGAGGGCTACACCTTC
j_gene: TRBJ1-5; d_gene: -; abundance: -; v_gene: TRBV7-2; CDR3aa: CASSSARGNQPQHF; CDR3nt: TGTGCCAGCAGCTCCGCCCGGGGGAATCAGCCCCAGCATTTT
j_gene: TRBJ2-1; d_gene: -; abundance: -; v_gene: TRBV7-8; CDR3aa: CASSLGGSAGEQFF; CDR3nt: TGTGCCAGCAGCTTAGGGGGGTCAGCCGGTGAGCAGTTCTTC
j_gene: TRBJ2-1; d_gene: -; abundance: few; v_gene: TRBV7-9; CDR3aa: CASSLSVSYNEQFF; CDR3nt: TGTGCCAGCAGCTTATCAGTTTCCTACAATGAGCAGTTCTTC
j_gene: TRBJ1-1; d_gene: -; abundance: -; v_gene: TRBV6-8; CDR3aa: CASSDGQQGPKRTEAFF; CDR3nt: TGTGCCAGCAGCGACGGCCAACAAGGACCTAAGAGGACTGAAGCTTTCTTT
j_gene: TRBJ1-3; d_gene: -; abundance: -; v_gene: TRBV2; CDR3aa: CASLRDTGNTIYF; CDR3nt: TGTGCCAGTTTACGGGACACTGGAAACACCATATATTTT
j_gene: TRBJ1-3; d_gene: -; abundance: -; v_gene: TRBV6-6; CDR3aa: CASTFPTGRSGNTIYF; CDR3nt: TGTGCCAGCACGTTCCCGACAGGCCGCTCTGGAAACACCATATATTTT
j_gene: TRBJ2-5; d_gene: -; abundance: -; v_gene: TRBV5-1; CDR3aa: CASSLEGPQETQYF; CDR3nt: TGCGCCAGCAGCTTGGAGGGACCACAAGAGACCCAGTACTTC
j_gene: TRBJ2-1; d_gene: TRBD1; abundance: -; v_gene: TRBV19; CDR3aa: CASRRDSLNEQFF; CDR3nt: TGTGCCAGCCGCCGGGACAGCTTAAATGAGCAGTTCTTC
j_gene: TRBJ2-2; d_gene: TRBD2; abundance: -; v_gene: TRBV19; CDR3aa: CASSSRWAAGGSGELFF; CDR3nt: TGTGCCAGTAGCTCACGGTGGGCTGCGGGGGGGTCCGGGGAGCTGTTTTTT
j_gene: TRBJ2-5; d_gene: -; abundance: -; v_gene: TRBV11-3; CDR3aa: CASSSGSFRETQYF; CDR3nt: TGTGCCAGCAGCTCCGGGTCCTTTCGGGAGACCCAGTACTTC
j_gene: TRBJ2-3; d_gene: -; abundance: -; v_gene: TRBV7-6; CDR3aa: CASSGGTVDTQYF; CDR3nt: TGTGCCAGCAGCGGGGGGACTGTGGATACGCAGTATTTT
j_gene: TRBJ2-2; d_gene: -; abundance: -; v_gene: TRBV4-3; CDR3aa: CASSQELQGGTTTGELFF; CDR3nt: TGCGCCAGCAGCCAAGAACTTCAGGGGGGGACCACCACCGGGGAGCTGTTTTTT
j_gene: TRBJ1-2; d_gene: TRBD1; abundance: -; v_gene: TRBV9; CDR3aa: CASSSRTGSGGYGYTF; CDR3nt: TGTGCCAGCAGCTCCCGGACAGGCTCTGGTGGCTATGGCTACACCTTC
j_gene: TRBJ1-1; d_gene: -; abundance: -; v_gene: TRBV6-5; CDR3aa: CASSYREGKPLAFF; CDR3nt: TGTGCCAGCAGTTACCGGGAGGGCAAGCCGTTAGCTTTCTTT
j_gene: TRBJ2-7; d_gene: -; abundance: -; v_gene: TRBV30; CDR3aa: CAWSVAQGGTYEQYF; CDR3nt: TGTGCCTGGAGTGTAGCGCAGGGGGGCACCTACGAGCAGTACTTC
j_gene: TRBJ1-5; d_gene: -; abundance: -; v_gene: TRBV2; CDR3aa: CASSLRKGSGQPQHF; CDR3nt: TGTGCCAGCAGCCTTAGGAAGGGGTCCGGTCAGCCCCAGCATTTT
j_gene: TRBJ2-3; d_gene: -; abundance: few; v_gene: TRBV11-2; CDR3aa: CASSSRALSTDTQYF; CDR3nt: TGTGCCAGCAGCTCCAGAGCACTGAGCACAGATACGCAGTATTTT
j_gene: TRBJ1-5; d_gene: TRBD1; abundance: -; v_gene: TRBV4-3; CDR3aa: CASSQDRASNQPQHF; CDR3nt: TGCGCCAGCAGCCAGGACAGGGCTAGCAATCAGCCCCAGCATTTT
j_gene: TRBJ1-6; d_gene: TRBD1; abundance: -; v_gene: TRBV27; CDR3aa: CASSLEGQGNSPLHF; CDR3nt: TGTGCCAGCAGTTTGGAAGGACAGGGTAATTCACCCCTCCACTTT
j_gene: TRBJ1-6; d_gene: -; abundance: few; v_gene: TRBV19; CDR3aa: CASSASGTLGSPLHF; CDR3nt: TGTGCCAGTAGTGCCTCCGGGACCTTGGGTTCACCCCTCCACTTT